The 25 T cell receptor beta chains listed next were all sequenced from one sample in a study of T cell responses to AZD1222 COVID-19 vaccine. The data were produced by immunoSEQ multiplex PCR, yet TCRdb's version contains in-frame clones alone and is incomplete. The table includes roughly 55,000 clones, around 92% detected once. Sequenced material: peripheral blood, taken on day 0 of AZD1222 vaccination. Receptors were obtained from an adult in good health.

This clone was recorded once. The genes are TRBV28 and TRBJ2-5; perhaps TRBD1 as D (6 bases). V dropped 4 bases and J dropped 4 bases, with 13 bases sitting between them. The CDR3 consists of 14 residues. Germline loops: CDR1 MDHEN, CDR2 SYDVKM. The CDR3, as DNA: TGTGCCAGCAGTTCCTCAGGGGTGGTAGAGACCCAGTACTTC. Its protein is CASSSSGVVETQYF.

This chain uses TRBV11-2 with TRBJ1-2; 8 bases map to TRBD1. Germline V gene lookup returns CDR1 SGHAT and CDR2 FQNNGV. Trimming at V came to 1 base and at J to 4 bases, leaving 5 bases not matched to a gene. This CDR3 comprises 15 residues. CDR3 nucleotides: TGTGCCAGCAGCTTAGCCGGGACAGGCGGCTATGGCTACACCTTC. It yields the protein CASSLAGTGGYGYTF.

The chain is built from TRBV6-5 and TRBJ1-2; D remains unclear. The CDR3 totals 13 residues. V was trimmed by 2 bases and J by 13 bases, leaving 17 bases between them. Germline-derived CDR1 and CDR2 are MNHEY and SVGAGI. The CDR3 loop reads CASSYGRLYPPTF. CDR3 nucleotide sequence: TGTGCCAGCAGTTACGGCAGACTCTATCCCCCCACCTTC.

The rearrangement links TRBV27 to TRBJ1-2; TRBD1 matches 8 bases. With V trimmed by 3 bases and J by 0 bases, 3 bases remained unmatched. This CDR3 contains 15 residues. Germline values: CDR1 MNHEY, CDR2 SMNVEV (reference sequence). The CDR3 DNA sequence: TGTGCCAGCAGTTTGACAGGGGCTGCTAACTATGGCTACACCTTC. It specifies CASSLTGAANYGYTF.

The V gene is TRBV19, the J gene TRBJ2-5, with D possibly called TRBD1 or TRBD2 (5 bases each). Trimming took off 4 bases at V and 5 bases at J, with 14 bases between the two ends. The CDR3 has 14 amino acids. Germline-derived CDR1 and CDR2 are LNHDA and SQIVND (reference sequence). The CDR3 spells CASSKYGALETQYF. CDR3 sequence (DNA): TGTGCCAGTAGTAAGTACGGGGCCTTGGAGACCCAGTACTTC.

The gene calls are TRBV3-1 (or the pseudogene TRBV3-2) and TRBJ1-6, with D tentatively TRBD1 (5 bases). V shed 4 bases and J shed 10 bases, with 14 bases lying between them. This CDR3 comprises 14 residues. The germline V gene encodes CDR1 LGHDT and CDR2 YNNKEL (reference sequence). The CDR3 sequence is CASSLGQGLSPLHF. CDR3 nucleotide sequence: TGTGCCAGCAGCCTCGGGCAGGGTCTGTCACCCCTCCACTTT.

This clone appeared once. This chain links TRBV19 with TRBJ1-5; no clear D gene. The CDR3 sequence is 15 residues long. CDR1 LNHDA and CDR2 SQIVND come from the germline V gene (reference sequence). The ends were cut back, 2 bases at V and 2 bases at J, with 10 bases in the middle. This CDR3 reads CASSITAGRNQPQHF. The CDR3 bases are TGTGCCAGTAGTATAACGGCGGGTCGCAATCAGCCCCAGCATTTT.

This chain links TRBV6-1 with TRBJ1-5, with D maybe TRBD1 (5 bases). The CDR3 contains 15 residues. Germline lookup yields CDR1 MNHNS and CDR2 SASEGT. V was cut by 0 bases and J by 2 bases, with 8 bases left in between. DNA for the CDR3: TGTGCCAGCAGTGAAGCCTTGGGACGCAATCAGCCCCAGCATTTT. This gives the protein CASSEALGRNQPQHF.

The chain joins TRBV27 to TRBJ2-7; the D gene is possibly TRBD1 (6 bases). The V gene's germline CDR1 is MNHEY and CDR2 SMNVEV (reference sequence). CDR3 length: 15 residues. V lost 1 base and J lost 1, with 11 bases in between. The CDR3 here is CASSLLWGTSYEQYF. In DNA form, the CDR3 reads TGTGCCAGCAGTTTATTATGGGGGACATCCTACGAGCAGTACTTC.

The chain carries TRBV30 and TRBJ1-2, with 7 nucleotides matching TRBD1. CDR3 length: 15 amino acids. Germline CDR1 and CDR2: GTSNPN and SVGIG (reference sequence). The junction had 8 bases not matched to a gene; V was cut back by 4 bases and J by 0 bases. The CDR3 protein is CAWNPDRITNYGYTF. DNA for the CDR3: TGTGCCTGGAATCCGGACAGGATCACTAACTATGGCTACACCTTC.

J is TRBJ2-5 and V is TRBV21-1; the D call TRBD1 from the table was never checked on the DNA. TRBV21-1 counts as a pseudogene. This CDR3 spans 15 amino acids. The CDR3 region is CASSKTQGSKETQYF. The CDR3 region has the DNA TGTGCCAGCAGCAAAACCCAGGGCAGCAAAGAGACCCAGTACTTC.

The chain recombines TRBV7-8 with TRBJ2-4; possible D gene TRBD2, 6 bases. The CDR3 loop spans 17 amino acids. Germline assignment: CDR1 SGHVS and CDR2 FQNEAQ. V was shortened by 3 bases and J by 0 bases, with 15 bases between the two germline ends. CDR3 sequence (DNA): TGTGCCAGCAGCTTGGGGGGAGGTCATCTAGCCAAAAACATTCAGTACTTC. Residues: CASSLGGGHLAKNIQYF. The whole variable domain, filled in from reference TRBV7-8 and TRBJ2-4, reads GAGVSQSPRYKVAKRGQDVALRCDPISGHVSLFWYQQALGQGPEFLTYFQNEAQLDKSGLPSDRFFAERPEGSVSTLKIQRTQQEDSAVYLCASSLGGGHLAKNIQYFGAGTRLSVL.

The chain joins TRBV6-1 to TRBJ2-1; D possibly matches TRBD1 or TRBD2 (5 bases each). The length of the CDR3 is 16 residues. The ends were cut back, 4 bases at V and 4 bases at J, with 17 bases in the middle. Germline V gives CDR1 MNHNS, CDR2 SASEGT. CDR3 in DNA: TGTGCCAGCAGTGGGGCCTGGGGGATTGTATACAATGAGCAGTTCTTC. Encoded protein: CASSGAWGIVYNEQFF.

The V and J genes are TRBV3-1 (or the pseudogene TRBV3-2) and TRBJ2-1, with D tentatively TRBD2 (6 bases). This CDR3 spans 18 amino acids. The germline CDR1 and CDR2 sequences are LGHDT and YNNKEL (reference sequence). V gave up 0 bases and J gave up 6 bases, with 21 bases separating them. The CDR3 DNA sequence: TGTGCCAGCAGCCAAGATCCATGGGGAGGCTATAATACCAATGAGCAGTTCTTC. This translates into CASSQDPWGGYNTNEQFF.

This clone was seen a single time. The rearrangement links TRBV11-2 to TRBJ2-3; D remains unclear. This CDR3 is built from 16 residues. V was pared by 6 bases and J by 5 bases, with 21 bases between. Germline values: CDR1 SGHAT, CDR2 FQNNGV. CDR3 region: CASRHSPEQKGDTQYF. The CDR3 region has the DNA TGTGCCAGCAGACACTCACCTGAGCAGAAGGGAGATACGCAGTATTTT.

For the CDR3, the DNA is TGTGCCTGTGTAGACACCATGAACACTGAAGCTTTCTTT. It is translated as CACVDTMNTEAFF. This chain connects TRBV30 to TRBJ1-1; D unresolved. In germline, CDR1 is GTSNPN, CDR2 SVGIG (reference sequence). Trimming took off 6 bases at V and 0 bases at J, with 11 bases between the two ends. This CDR3 is built from 13 residues.

The chain employs TRBV5-4 and TRBJ2-7, with TRBD2 matching 10 bases. Germline V gene data show CDR1 as SGHNT and CDR2 as YYREEE (reference sequence). V trimming: 2 bases; J trimming: 0 bases; junction bases outside the gene matches: 8. The CDR3 covers 17 residues. The CDR3 nucleotides read TGTGCCAGCAGCTTAGGGACTAGCGCCTACTCCTCCTACGAGCAGTACTTC. Amino acid sequence: CASSLGTSAYSSYEQYF.

The genes are TRBV18 and TRBJ2-3, with 7 bases matching TRBD2. The CDR3 length is 15 residues. The germline CDR1 and CDR2 sequences are KGHSH and LQKENI. The V and J ends lost 4 bases and 0 bases, in that order; junction bases with no gene match: 4. The CDR3 protein is CASSRSGASTDTQYF. CDR3 DNA: TGTGCCAGCTCACGGAGCGGGGCGAGCACAGATACGCAGTATTTT.

This chain links TRBV29-1 with TRBJ2-5; 9 bases fit TRBD2. The V and J ends lost 4 bases and 4 bases, in that order; junction bases with no gene match: 4. This CDR3 region has 13 residues. Germline V gene data show CDR1 as SQVTM and CDR2 as ANQGSEA. CDR3 amino acids: CSVAISGRETQYF. The CDR3, as DNA: TGCAGCGTTGCCATTAGCGGGAGAGAGACCCAGTACTTC.

V and J are TRBV6-1 and TRBJ1-3; no clear D. The CDR3 sequence is 18 residues long. Germline V gene lookup returns CDR1 MNHNS and CDR2 SASEGT. V was cut by 0 bases and J by 0 bases, with 15 bases left in between. The CDR3 loop reads CASSEAGVGEHSGNTIYF. Here the CDR3 DNA reads TGTGCCAGCAGTGAAGCTGGGGTTGGGGAGCACTCTGGAAACACCATATATTTT.

The V and J genes are TRBV30 and TRBJ2-2; tentative D call: TRBD2 (5 bases). Trimming shortened V by 3 bases and J by 0 bases, and 8 bases separated the two germline ends. There are 14 residues in the CDR3. Per germline, CDR1 GTSNPN and CDR2 SVGIG (reference sequence). DNA of the CDR3: TGTGCCTGGAGAAGCGGAACGAACACCGGGGAGCTGTTTTTT. Its translation: CAWRSGTNTGELFF.

J is TRBJ1-5 and V is TRBV7-2; D uncertain. Between the trimmed V and J ends, which lost 0 bases and 6 bases, there was a span of 6 bases. Germline CDR1 and CDR2: SGHTA and FQGNSA. CDR3 length equals 13 residues. CDR3 amino acids: CASSLAPGQPQHF. CDR3 in DNA: TGTGCCAGCAGCTTAGCTCCGGGTCAGCCCCAGCATTTT.

The sample holds a few counts of this clone. CDR3 amino acids: CASSWNPGTLDNYGYTF. Written as DNA, the CDR3 is TGCGCCAGCAGCTGGAACCCCGGGACACTGGATAACTATGGCTACACCTTC. This sequence joins TRBV5-1 and TRBJ1-2; possibly TRBD1 for D (6 bases). This CDR3 has 17 amino acids. CDR1 is SGHRS and CDR2 is YFSETQ in the germline V gene. V lost 3 bases to trimming and J lost 1 base, with 19 bases between them.

The V call is TRBV7-2, the J call TRBJ2-7; 10 positions agree with TRBD2. The trim removed 4 bases at V and 4 bases at J, leaving 7 bases unmatched. The CDR3 length is 15 residues. The germline CDR1 and CDR2 sequences are SGHTA and FQGNSA. The CDR3 reads CASSSRTSGPYEQYF. In nucleotides, the CDR3 is TGTGCCAGCAGCTCGCGGACTAGCGGTCCTTACGAGCAGTACTTC.

The table lists this clone with a count of one. The V gene is TRBV6-5, the J gene TRBJ2-7; D possibly uses TRBD1 or TRBD2 (5 bases each). The germline V and J ends were trimmed by 2 bases and 2 bases, with 10 bases remaining between them. CDR1 and CDR2 (germline): MNHEY, SVGAGI. The CDR3 consists of 14 residues. CDR3 sequence: CASSYRGPPYEQYF. The CDR3 DNA is TGTGCCAGCAGTTACCGGGGACCGCCCTACGAGCAGTACTTC.